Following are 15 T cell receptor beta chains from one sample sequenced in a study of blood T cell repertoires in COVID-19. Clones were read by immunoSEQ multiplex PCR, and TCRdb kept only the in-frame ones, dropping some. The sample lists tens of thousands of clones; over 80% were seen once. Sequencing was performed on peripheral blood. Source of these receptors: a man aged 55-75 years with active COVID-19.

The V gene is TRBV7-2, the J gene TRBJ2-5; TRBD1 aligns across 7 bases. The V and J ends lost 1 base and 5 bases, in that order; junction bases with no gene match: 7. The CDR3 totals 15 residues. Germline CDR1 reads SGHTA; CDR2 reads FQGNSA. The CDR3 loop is CASSLDPTGFETQYF. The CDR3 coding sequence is TGTGCCAGCAGCTTAGACCCGACAGGGTTTGAGACCCAGTACTTC.

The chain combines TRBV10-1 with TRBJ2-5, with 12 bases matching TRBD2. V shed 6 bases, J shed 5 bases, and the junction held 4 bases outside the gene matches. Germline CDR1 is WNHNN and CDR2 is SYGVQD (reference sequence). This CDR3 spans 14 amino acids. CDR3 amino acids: CASRASGRGETQYF. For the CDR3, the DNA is TGCGCCAGCAGAGCTAGCGGGAGGGGCGAGACCCAGTACTTC.

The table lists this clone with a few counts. CDR3 DNA: TGTGCCAGCAGCTTAGAGGGTGGAGCGGGCAATGAGCAGTTCTTC. Translation gives CASSLEGGAGNEQFF. The chain joins TRBV7-6 to TRBJ2-1; possible D gene TRBD2, 6 bases. This CDR3 spans 15 amino acids. CDR1 is SGHVS, CDR2 FNYEAQ, per germline. V was trimmed by 1 base and J by 6 bases, leaving 13 bases between them.

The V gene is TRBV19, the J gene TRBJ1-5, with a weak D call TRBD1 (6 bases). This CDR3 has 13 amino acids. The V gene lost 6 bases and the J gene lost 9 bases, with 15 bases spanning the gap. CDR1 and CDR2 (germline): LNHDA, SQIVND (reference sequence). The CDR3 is CASRQGLLRPQHF. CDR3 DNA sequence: TGTGCCAGTAGGCAGGGGTTACTTCGGCCCCAGCATTTT.

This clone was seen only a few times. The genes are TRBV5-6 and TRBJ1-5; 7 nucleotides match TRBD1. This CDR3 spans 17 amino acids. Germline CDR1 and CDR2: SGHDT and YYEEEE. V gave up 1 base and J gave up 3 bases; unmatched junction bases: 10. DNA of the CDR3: TGTGCCAGCAGCTTGAGGGGCCCAGGGGGACCCAATCAGCCCCAGCATTTT. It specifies CASSLRGPGGPNQPQHF.

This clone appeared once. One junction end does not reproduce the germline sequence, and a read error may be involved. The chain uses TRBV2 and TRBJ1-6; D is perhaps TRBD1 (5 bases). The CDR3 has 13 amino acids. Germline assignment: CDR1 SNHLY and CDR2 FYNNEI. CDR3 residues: CASREGRGTPLHF. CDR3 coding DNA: TGTGCCAGCAGAGAAGGGCGGGGGACACCCCTCCACTTT.

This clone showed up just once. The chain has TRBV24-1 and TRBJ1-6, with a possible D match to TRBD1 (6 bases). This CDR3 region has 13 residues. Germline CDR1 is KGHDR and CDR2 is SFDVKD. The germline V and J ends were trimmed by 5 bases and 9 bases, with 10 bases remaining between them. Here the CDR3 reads CATSATQGSPLHF. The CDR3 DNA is TGTGCCACCAGTGCTACACAGGGTTCACCCCTCCACTTT.

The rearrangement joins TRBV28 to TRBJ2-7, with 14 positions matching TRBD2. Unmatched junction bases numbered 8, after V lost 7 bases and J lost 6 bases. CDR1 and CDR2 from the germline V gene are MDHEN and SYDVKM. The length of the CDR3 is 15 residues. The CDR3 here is CASTGLAGGLGEQYF. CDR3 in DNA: TGTGCCAGCACCGGACTAGCGGGGGGCCTCGGCGAGCAGTACTTC.

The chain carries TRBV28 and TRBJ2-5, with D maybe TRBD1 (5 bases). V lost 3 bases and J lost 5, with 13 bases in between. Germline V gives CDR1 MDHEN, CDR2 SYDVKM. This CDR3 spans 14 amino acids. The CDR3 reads CASSFSLGDETQYF. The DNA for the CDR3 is TGTGCCAGCAGTTTCAGTCTAGGGGATGAGACCCAGTACTTC.

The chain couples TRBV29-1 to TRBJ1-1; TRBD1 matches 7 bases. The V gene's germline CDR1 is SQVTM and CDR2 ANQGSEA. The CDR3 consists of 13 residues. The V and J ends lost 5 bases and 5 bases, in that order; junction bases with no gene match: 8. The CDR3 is CSVTNHRGTEAFF. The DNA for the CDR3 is TGCAGCGTTACAAACCACAGGGGAACTGAAGCTTTCTTT.

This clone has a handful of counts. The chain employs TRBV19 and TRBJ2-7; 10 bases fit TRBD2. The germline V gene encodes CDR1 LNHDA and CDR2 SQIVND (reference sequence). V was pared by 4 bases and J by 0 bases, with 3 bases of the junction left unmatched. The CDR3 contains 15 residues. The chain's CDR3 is CASSNLAGVSYEQYF. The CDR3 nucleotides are TGTGCCAGTAGTAACCTAGCGGGGGTCTCCTACGAGCAGTACTTC. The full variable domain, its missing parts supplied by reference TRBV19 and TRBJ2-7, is DGGITQSPKYLFRKEGQNVTLSCEQNLNHDAMYWYRQDPGQGLRLIYYSQIVNDFQKGDIAEGYSVSREKKESFPLTVTSAQKNPTAFYLCASSNLAGVSYEQYFGPGTRLTVT.

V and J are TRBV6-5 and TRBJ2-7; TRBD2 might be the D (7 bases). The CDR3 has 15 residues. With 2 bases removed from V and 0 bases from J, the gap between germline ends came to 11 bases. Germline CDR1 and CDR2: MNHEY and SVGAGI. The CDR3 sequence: CASSYGRGHSYEQYF. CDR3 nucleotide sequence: TGTGCCAGCAGTTACGGGCGGGGGCACTCCTACGAGCAGTACTTC.

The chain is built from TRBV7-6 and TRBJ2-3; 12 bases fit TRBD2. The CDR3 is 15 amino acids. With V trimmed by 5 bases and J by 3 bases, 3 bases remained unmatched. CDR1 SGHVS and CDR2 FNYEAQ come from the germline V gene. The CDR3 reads CASSKGLAGTDTQYF. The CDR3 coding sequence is TGTGCCAGCAGCAAAGGACTAGCGGGGACAGATACGCAGTATTTT.

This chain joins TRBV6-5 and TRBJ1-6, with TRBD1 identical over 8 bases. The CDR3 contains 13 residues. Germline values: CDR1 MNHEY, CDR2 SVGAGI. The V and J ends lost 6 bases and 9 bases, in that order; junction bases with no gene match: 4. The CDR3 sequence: CASRGQGASPLHF. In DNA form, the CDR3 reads TGTGCCAGCAGGGGCCAGGGGGCTTCACCCCTCCACTTT.

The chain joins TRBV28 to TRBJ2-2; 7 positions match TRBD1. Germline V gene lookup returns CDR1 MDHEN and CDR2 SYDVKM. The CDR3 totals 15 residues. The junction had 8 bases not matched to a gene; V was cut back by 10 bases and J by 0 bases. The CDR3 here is CATGQGVANTGELFF. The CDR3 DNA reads TGTGCCACCGGTCAGGGGGTGGCGAACACCGGGGAGCTGTTTTTT.